The 28 T cell receptor beta chains in this list originate from one sample, sequenced in a study of T cell responses to AZD1222 COVID-19 vaccine. Here immunoSEQ multiplex PCR was the method, and the copy in TCRdb shows in-frame clones only, minus some. The sample includes some 140,000 clones, 70% to 90% of them seen just once. Sequenced material: peripheral blood, taken on day 0 of AZD1222 vaccination. The origin of the receptors is an adult in good health.

The chain combines TRBV9 with TRBJ2-7; D perhaps matches TRBD2 (6 bases). In germline, CDR1 is SGDLS, CDR2 YYNGEE. Trimming cost V 2 bases and J 2 bases, with 11 bases left between them. This CDR3 is 14 amino acids long. CDR3 DNA: TGTGCCAGCAGCGTCCTTGCGGGGCCCTACGAGCAGTACTTC. It specifies CASSVLAGPYEQYF.

This clone appeared once. For the CDR3, the DNA is TGTGCCAGCAGTAGGCAGAATAGCAATCAGCCCCAGCATTTT. The encoded protein is CASSRQNSNQPQHF. The chain links TRBV27 to TRBJ1-5; unclear D gene. Germline V gene lookup returns CDR1 MNHEY and CDR2 SMNVEV (reference sequence). The CDR3 is 14 residues long. V was clipped by 5 bases and J by 0 bases, with 8 bases between them.

This clone was seen a single time. This chain joins TRBV2 and TRBJ1-2, with D unclear. CDR1 is SNHLY, CDR2 FYNNEI, per germline. CDR3 size: 11 residues. Trimming cost V 6 bases and J 5 bases, with 7 bases left between them. The CDR3 DNA reads as TGTGCCAGCAGGGCCGTTTATGGCTACACCTTC. Translating it yields CASRAVYGYTF. Based on the CDR3 plus reference TRBV2 and TRBJ1-2, the full variable domain is EPEVTQTPSHQVTQMGQEVILRCVPISNHLYFYWYRQILGQKVEFLVSFYNNEISEKSEIFDDQFSVERPDGSNFTLKIRSTKLEDSAMYFCASRAVYGYTFGSGTRLTVV.

This clone has a handful of counts. This rearrangement joins TRBV18 to TRBJ1-3; perhaps TRBD1 as D (5 bases). This CDR3 contains 15 residues. Between the trimmed V and J ends, which lost 1 base and 2 bases, there was a span of 9 bases. Germline V gene lookup returns CDR1 KGHSH and CDR2 LQKENI. DNA of the CDR3: TGTGCCAGCTCACCACGGAGGGACCCTGGAAACACCATATATTTT. Amino acids: CASSPRRDPGNTIYF.

The J gene is TRBJ1-2, the V gene TRBV29-1, with D maybe TRBD1 (6 bases). Germline V gene data show CDR1 as SQVTM and CDR2 as ANQGSEA. The ends were cut back, 3 bases at V and 2 bases at J, with 16 bases in the middle. The CDR3 has 15 residues. CDR3 nucleotide sequence: TGCAGCGTTGAGAGGGCGACAGGCGACAACTATGGCTACACCTTC. The encoded protein is CSVERATGDNYGYTF.

The chain carries TRBV5-1 and TRBJ2-7, with D maybe TRBD1 (6 bases). Trimming cost V 3 bases and J 3 bases, with 19 bases left between them. This CDR3 has 16 residues. Germline V gives CDR1 SGHRS, CDR2 YFSETQ. The CDR3 nucleotides read TGCGCCAGCAGCTCATACAGGGACGCAGGAGTCTACGAGCAGTACTTC. Residues: CASSSYRDAGVYEQYF.

The V call is TRBV6-1, the J call TRBJ2-7, with D tentatively TRBD2 (7 bases). V was cut by 2 bases and J by 0 bases, with 20 bases left in between. Per germline, CDR1 MNHNS and CDR2 SASEGT. The CDR3 sequence is 18 residues long. The CDR3 loop reads CASSEFPGGGASSYEQYF. As DNA, the CDR3 is TGTGCCAGCAGTGAATTCCCCGGAGGGGGGGCGAGCTCCTACGAGCAGTACTTC.

This clone occurred once. In DNA form, the CDR3 reads TGTGCCAGCAGCTTTGGCAGAGGTGGCTACACCTTC. The encoded protein is CASSFGRGGYTF. This chain joins TRBV5-4 and TRBJ1-2; D is unclear. This CDR3 is 12 amino acids long. V shed 2 bases and J shed 7 bases, with 9 bases lying between them. The V gene's germline CDR1 is SGHNT and CDR2 YYREEE (reference sequence).

The chain recombines TRBV2 with TRBJ2-7, with 11 positions matching TRBD2. Per germline, CDR1 SNHLY and CDR2 FYNNEI. The CDR3 is 15 residues long. Trimming at V came to 6 bases and at J to 0 bases, leaving 4 bases not matched to a gene. CDR3 residues: CASRKLAGDSYEQYF. The CDR3, as DNA: TGTGCCAGCAGAAAACTAGCGGGGGACTCCTACGAGCAGTACTTC.

The chain carries TRBV5-4 and TRBJ2-7; D gene ambiguous. The CDR3 is made up of 13 amino acids. From germline, CDR1 is SGHNT and CDR2 YYREEE (reference sequence). The germline V and J ends were trimmed by 4 bases and 3 bases, with 11 bases remaining between them. CDR3 loop: CASSAADGYEQYF. CDR3 in DNA: TGTGCCAGCAGCGCAGCCGACGGCTACGAGCAGTACTTC. The full variable domain, in which reference TRBV5-4 and TRBJ2-7 provide the parts outside the CDR3, is ETGVTQSPTHLIKTRGQQVTLRCSSQSGHNTVSWYQQALGQGPQFIFQYYREEENGRGNFPPRFSGLQFPNYSSELNVNALELDDSALYLCASSAADGYEQYFGPGTRLTVT.

This chain uses TRBV6-1 with TRBJ1-2; D call uncertain. Germline V gene data show CDR1 as MNHNS and CDR2 as SASEGT. The CDR3 loop spans 13 amino acids. With 9 bases removed from V and 6 bases from J, the gap between germline ends came to 17 bases. The CDR3 region is CASQTGAVNGYTF. CDR3 DNA: TGTGCCAGTCAGACTGGAGCGGTTAATGGCTACACCTTC.

CDR3 sequence reads: CASSYRPGGRNTIYF. Written as DNA, the CDR3 is TGTGCCAGCAGTTATCGTCCGGGTGGAAGAAACACCATATATTTT. J is TRBJ1-3 and V is TRBV28; D gene uncertain. There are 15 residues in the CDR3. Germline V lookup: CDR1 MDHEN, CDR2 SYDVKM. V lost 4 bases to trimming and J lost 5 bases, with 15 bases between them.

The rearrangement uses TRBV7-6 and TRBJ2-3; D is ambiguous. V was trimmed by 6 bases and J by 4 bases, leaving 17 bases between them. CDR3 length: 15 residues. Germline CDR1 reads SGHVS; CDR2 reads FNYEAQ. The CDR3 reads CASSLMASSADTQYF. DNA for the CDR3: TGTGCCAGCAGTCTAATGGCTTCGTCAGCAGATACGCAGTATTTT.

This chain links TRBV6-5 with TRBJ1-2, with D tentatively TRBD1 (6 bases). In germline, CDR1 is MNHEY, CDR2 SVGAGI. Trimming took off 6 bases at V and 2 bases at J, with 13 bases between the two ends. The CDR3 runs 14 residues. This CDR3 reads CASRSQGTNYGYTF. The CDR3 coding sequence is TGTGCCAGCAGATCCCAGGGGACCAACTATGGCTACACCTTC.

The V gene is TRBV28, the J gene TRBJ2-3; 16 bases agree with TRBD2. The trim removed 6 bases at V and 1 base at J, leaving 4 bases unmatched. Looked up from germline, CDR1 is MDHEN and CDR2 is SYDVKM. The CDR3 runs 17 residues. The chain's CDR3 is CASRGLAGGLGTDTQYF. The CDR3 DNA sequence: TGTGCCAGCAGGGGACTAGCGGGAGGGCTCGGCACAGATACGCAGTATTTT.

The chain has TRBV4-3 and TRBJ1-3; D is uncertain. V dropped 0 bases and J dropped 7 bases, with 16 bases sitting between them. Germline V gene lookup returns CDR1 LGHNA and CDR2 YSLEER. CDR3 length: 16 amino acids. The chain's CDR3 is CASSQDNGLGGNTIYF. The DNA for the CDR3 is TGCGCCAGCAGCCAAGACAACGGGCTAGGCGGGAACACCATATATTTT.

V usage is TRBV5-4 and J usage is TRBJ1-5; the D gene is possibly TRBD1 (6 bases). Germline CDR1 reads SGHNT; CDR2 reads YYREEE (reference sequence). Trimming stripped 3 bases from V and 0 bases from J, with 10 bases between. The CDR3 has 15 residues. CDR3 sequence reads: CASSSGTNSNQPQHF. In nucleotides, the CDR3 is TGTGCCAGCAGCTCCGGGACAAATAGCAATCAGCCCCAGCATTTT.

This clone was detected once. The genes are TRBV11-2 and TRBJ1-2; TRBD1 matches 8 bases. The CDR3 runs 17 residues. V trimming: 1 base; J trimming: 5 bases; junction bases outside the gene matches: 12. The germline gives CDR1 SGHAT, CDR2 FQNNGV. The CDR3 loop reads CASSLVGQGKGPYGYTF. The CDR3 DNA reads TGTGCCAGCAGCTTAGTAGGACAGGGCAAGGGACCTTATGGCTACACCTTC.

This clone came up once. The rearrangement uses TRBV2 and TRBJ1-5, with 9 bases that match TRBD1. V gave up 0 bases and J gave up 2 bases; unmatched junction bases: 11. From germline, CDR1 is SNHLY and CDR2 FYNNEI. This CDR3 contains 19 residues. The CDR3 region is CASSEALGTGKYGNQPQHF. In nucleotides, the CDR3 is TGTGCCAGCAGTGAAGCGCTCGGGACAGGGAAATATGGCAATCAGCCCCAGCATTTT. Variable domain in full (rest from reference TRBV2 and TRBJ1-5): EPEVTQTPSHQVTQMGQEVILRCVPISNHLYFYWYRQILGQKVEFLVSFYNNEISEKSEIFDDQFSVERPDGSNFTLKIRSTKLEDSAMYFCASSEALGTGKYGNQPQHFGDGTRLSIL.

The rearrangement uses TRBV6-5 and TRBJ1-1, with a weak D call TRBD1 (5 bases). The CDR3 length is 13 residues. Deletions cut 6 bases from V and 1 base from J, with 9 bases between. CDR1 is MNHEY, CDR2 SVGAGI, per germline. CDR3 sequence: CASRDDRNTEAFF. The CDR3 nucleotides are TGTGCCAGCAGGGATGACAGGAACACTGAAGCTTTCTTT.

The chain uses TRBV5-8 and TRBJ1-4; possibly TRBD1 for D (6 bases). The CDR3 extends over 13 amino acids. Looked up from germline, CDR1 is SGHTS and CDR2 is YDEGEE. Between the trimmed V and J ends, which lost 6 bases and 5 bases, there was a span of 11 bases. The CDR3 region has the DNA TGTGCCAGCAAGGGACAAGGGAATGAAAAACTGTTTTTT. Protein product: CASKGQGNEKLFF.

The chain carries TRBV7-6 and TRBJ2-1; TRBD2 aligns across 7 bases. CDR3 size: 15 residues. CDR1 is SGHVS, CDR2 FNYEAQ, per germline. V was clipped by 3 bases and J by 5 bases; unmatched bases: 7. The CDR3 loop is CASSLGGGRNNEQFF. The CDR3 nucleotides read TGTGCCAGCAGCTTGGGGGGGGGACGCAACAATGAGCAGTTCTTC.

The genes are TRBV24-1 and TRBJ2-3, with D tentatively TRBD2 (5 bases). The CDR3 sequence is 13 residues long. Germline CDR1 KGHDR, CDR2 SFDVKD. V lost 1 base, J lost 6 bases, and 7 bases lay in between. CDR3 DNA sequence: TGTGCCACCAGTGATTTTTCGGGGGATACGCAGTATTTT. Translation: CATSDFSGDTQYF.

The chain is built from TRBV9 and TRBJ2-1, with TRBD2 matching over 8 bases. This CDR3 spans 18 amino acids. V shed 3 bases and J 2 bases; nucleotides not matched to a gene: 13. Germline loops: CDR1 SGDLS, CDR2 YYNGEE. The CDR3 DNA reads TGTGCCAGCAGCGCCGGCGGTGGCGGGAGGCCCCCCTACAATGAGCAGTTCTTC. It encodes CASSAGGGGRPPYNEQFF.

V usage is TRBV27 and J usage is TRBJ1-6; D may be TRBD1 (6 bases). Germline V gene lookup returns CDR1 MNHEY and CDR2 SMNVEV (reference sequence). Trimming removed 6 bases at V and 4 bases at J, with 13 bases between. This CDR3 region has 15 residues. The CDR3 DNA reads TGTGCCAGCAGGGATTGGGACAATTATAATTCACCCCTCCACTTT. Its translation is CASRDWDNYNSPLHF.

In this sample, this clone turned up a few times. The CDR3 spells CASSVVGGSLDEQFF. In nucleotides, the CDR3 is TGTGCCAGCAGCGTAGTAGGCGGGAGTCTCGATGAGCAGTTCTTC. This sequence joins TRBV9 and TRBJ2-1, with TRBD2 identical over 7 bases. The germline gives CDR1 SGDLS, CDR2 YYNGEE. V was clipped by 0 bases and J by 8 bases; unmatched bases: 8. The CDR3 is 15 amino acids.

The J gene is TRBJ2-7, the V gene TRBV13, with 13 nucleotides matching TRBD2. The germline CDR1 and CDR2 sequences are PRHDT and FYEKMQ (reference sequence). The CDR3 is 15 residues long. J was trimmed by 4 bases and V by 1 base; bases with no gene match: 1. The CDR3 protein is CASSLALAGGYEQYF. The DNA of the CDR3 is TGTGCCAGCAGCTTAGCACTAGCGGGAGGGTACGAGCAGTACTTC. The full variable domain, completed using reference TRBV13 and TRBJ2-7, is AAGVIQSPRHLIKEKRETATLKCYPIPRHDTVYWYQQGPGQDPQFLISFYEKMQSDKGSIPDRFSAQQFSDYHSELNMSSLELGDSALYFCASSLALAGGYEQYFGPGTRLTVT.

V and J are TRBV5-1 and TRBJ2-7; TRBD1 might be the D (5 bases). The germline CDR1 and CDR2 sequences are SGHRS and YFSETQ. Trimming stripped 0 bases from V and 4 bases from J, with 8 bases between. This CDR3 contains 13 residues. The CDR3 sequence: CASSLEGSYEQYF. CDR3 DNA sequence: TGCGCCAGCAGCTTGGAGGGGTCTTACGAGCAGTACTTC.